What follows are 27 T cell receptor beta chains derived from one specimen sequenced in a study of blood T cell repertoires in COVID-19. Profiling relied on immunoSEQ multiplex PCR, and the TCRdb table lists in-frame clones only, not all of them. The sample includes tens of thousands of clones, approximately 84% of them seen just once. The sequencing sample was made of peripheral blood. The receptors were gathered from a woman aged 55-70 years with acute or convalescent COVID-19.

The V gene is TRBV2, the J gene TRBJ1-1, with 10 bases matching TRBD1. V was clipped by 7 bases and J by 0 bases; unmatched bases: 8. From germline, CDR1 is SNHLY and CDR2 FYNNEI. The CDR3 extends over 16 amino acids. The CDR3 DNA reads as TGTGCCAGCACCCGAGACAGGGGGCTCATGAACACTGAAGCTTTCTTT. Translated, it gives CASTRDRGLMNTEAFF.

This sequence joins TRBV14 and TRBJ2-6; D is possibly TRBD2 (7 bases). The CDR3 extends over 18 amino acids. Germline values: CDR1 SGHDN, CDR2 FVKESK. V was clipped by 3 bases and J by 3 bases, with 18 bases between them. The CDR3 sequence: CASSHITGRGNGANVLTF. DNA of the CDR3: TGTGCCAGCAGCCATATAACAGGGAGGGGGAATGGGGCCAACGTCCTGACTTTC. Drawing the rest from reference TRBV14 and TRBJ2-6, the complete variable domain is EAGVTQFPSHSVIEKGQTVTLRCDPISGHDNLYWYRRVMGKEIKFLLHFVKESKQDESGMPNNRFLAERTGGTYSTLKVQPAELEDSGVYFCASSHITGRGNGANVLTFGAGSRLTVL.

The chain combines TRBV5-6 with TRBJ1-5; 8 positions match TRBD1. V lost 4 bases, J lost 3 bases, and 6 bases stayed unmatched. This CDR3 has 15 amino acids. CDR1 is SGHDT, CDR2 YYEEEE, per germline. CDR3 in DNA: TGTGCCAGCAGCCAGGGACAGGCCTTCAATCAGCCCCAGCATTTT. Residues: CASSQGQAFNQPQHF.

This clone was observed a handful of times. The genes are TRBV5-1 and TRBJ1-2, with 7 bases lining up with TRBD1. Germline lookup yields CDR1 SGHRS and CDR2 YFSETQ. The CDR3 has 14 residues. V lost 0 bases to trimming and J lost 8 bases; unmatched junction nucleotides: 7. The CDR3 nucleotides are TGCGCCAGCAGCTTGGAGAACAGGGGTCGCGGCTACACCTTC. Translated: CASSLENRGRGYTF.

The rearrangement uses TRBV19 and TRBJ1-2; 8 positions agree with TRBD1. Looked up from germline, CDR1 is LNHDA and CDR2 is SQIVND (reference sequence). The CDR3 covers 12 residues. V gave up 9 bases and J gave up 8 bases; unmatched junction bases: 8. CDR3 residues: CASNDRGRGYTF. The CDR3 nucleotides are TGTGCCAGCAATGACAGGGGACGAGGCTACACCTTC.

V is TRBV11-2 and J is TRBJ1-3; TRBD1 might be the D (5 bases). This CDR3 comprises 16 residues. Trimming left V 1 base short and J 4 bases short, with 14 bases between. Per the germline V gene, CDR1 is SGHAT and CDR2 is FQNNGV. The CDR3 spells CASSLAGGAGGNTIYF. CDR3 bases: TGTGCCAGCAGCTTAGCTGGAGGGGCAGGGGGAAACACCATATATTTT. Filled out from reference TRBV11-2 and TRBJ1-3, the complete variable domain reads EAGVAQSPRYKIIEKRQSVAFWCNPISGHATLYWYQQILGQGPKLLIQFQNNGVVDDSQLPKDRFSAERLKGVDSTLKIQPAKLEDSAVYLCASSLAGGAGGNTIYFGEGSWLTVV.

This CDR3 is CASSLTGGFVNEQFF. The CDR3 DNA sequence: TGTGCCAGCAGCTTGACAGGGGGCTTCGTCAATGAGCAGTTCTTC. This rearrangement joins TRBV7-2 to TRBJ2-1; TRBD1 aligns across 10 bases. The V segment lost 3 bases and the J segment 6 bases; nucleotides outside the gene matches: 5. This CDR3 has 15 amino acids. Per germline, CDR1 SGHTA and CDR2 FQGNSA.

This rearrangement joins TRBV2 to TRBJ1-6; no reliable D call. The germline V gene encodes CDR1 SNHLY and CDR2 FYNNEI. The CDR3 has 14 amino acids. V lost 0 bases, J lost 8 bases, and 8 bases lay in between. CDR3 bases: TGTGCCAGCAGTGAAGCACGGGTTTATTCACCCCTCCACTTT. Amino acid sequence: CASSEARVYSPLHF.

This clone was observed a single time. At the DNA level, this CDR3 is encoded by other sequences in the same sample as well. This rearrangement joins TRBV18 to TRBJ1-1; tentative D call: TRBD1 (6 bases). CDR1 and CDR2 (germline): KGHSH, LQKENI. Trimming removed 3 bases from V and 5 bases from J, with 10 bases in between. CDR3 length equals 13 residues. The chain's CDR3 is CASSPNRATEAFF. CDR3 coding DNA: TGTGCCAGCTCACCGAACAGGGCGACTGAAGCTTTCTTT.

The rearrangement joins TRBV5-1 to TRBJ2-3, with 7 bases lining up with TRBD1. Trimming cost V 1 base and J 6 bases; bases outside gene matches: 20. The CDR3 spans 19 residues. Per the germline V gene, CDR1 is SGHRS and CDR2 is YFSETQ. Here the CDR3 DNA reads TGCGCCAGCAGCTTGAGAAACCGGGACAGCCGCGAACATAGGGATACGCAGTATTTT. Translated, it gives CASSLRNRDSREHRDTQYF.

V gene TRBV10-2 combines with J gene TRBJ2-2, with D tentatively TRBD2 (5 bases). V lost 7 bases, J lost 3 bases, and 12 bases lay in between. The CDR3 is 14 residues long. Per the germline V gene, CDR1 is WSHSY and CDR2 is SAAADI. The CDR3: CASKEGPYTGELFF. For the CDR3, the DNA is TGCGCCAGCAAAGAGGGTCCCTACACCGGGGAGCTGTTTTTT.

The V call is TRBV16, the J call TRBJ1-6; 9 positions agree with TRBD1. The V segment lost 4 bases and the J segment 7 bases; nucleotides outside the gene matches: 8. The CDR3 spans 16 residues. Germline CDR1 reads KGHSY; CDR2 reads FQNENV. DNA of the CDR3: TGTGCCAGCAGCCCAACCGGGACAGGGAAGAATTCACCCCTCCACTTT. Encoded protein: CASSPTGTGKNSPLHF.

The V gene is TRBV7-2, the J gene TRBJ1-2; unclear D gene. CDR1 and CDR2 (germline): SGHTA, FQGNSA. CDR3 length: 16 residues. V was clipped by 1 base and J by 0 bases, with 12 bases between them. For the CDR3, the DNA is TGTGCCAGCAGCTTAGGAGGGCTTGGGGCTAACTATGGCTACACCTTC. Protein product: CASSLGGLGANYGYTF.

This clone was seen only once. The chain employs TRBV24-1 and TRBJ2-7; D possibly corresponds to TRBD2 (7 bases). Per the germline V gene, CDR1 is KGHDR and CDR2 is SFDVKD. Trimming left V 4 bases short and J 7 bases short, with 19 bases between. The CDR3 extends over 15 amino acids. The CDR3 sequence is CATSEGGANRKEQYF. The CDR3 bases are TGTGCCACCAGTGAGGGGGGGGCGAATCGTAAAGAGCAGTACTTC.

The chain recombines TRBV27 with TRBJ1-5, with a tentative D call TRBD1 (6 bases). The germline V gene encodes CDR1 MNHEY and CDR2 SMNVEV (reference sequence). Trimming cost V 6 bases and J 6 bases, with 24 bases left between them. The CDR3 sequence is 17 residues long. The CDR3 loop reads CASRSSWGQGSGQPQHF. The CDR3 DNA is TGTGCCAGCAGGTCATCGTGGGGGCAGGGATCAGGTCAGCCCCAGCATTTT.

This chain connects TRBV9 to TRBJ1-2, with D uncertain. This CDR3 comprises 14 residues. V was trimmed by 0 bases and J by 4 bases, leaving 10 bases between them. CDR1 is SGDLS and CDR2 is YYNGEE in the germline V gene. The chain's CDR3 is CASSVAGKGYGYTF. In DNA form, the CDR3 reads TGTGCCAGCAGCGTAGCGGGGAAAGGCTATGGCTACACCTTC.

The V gene is TRBV6-2 or TRBV6-3, the J gene TRBJ1-6, with a weak D call TRBD1 (5 bases). With 0 bases removed from V and 7 bases from J, the gap between germline ends came to 16 bases. The CDR3 extends over 17 amino acids. Germline V lookup: CDR1 MNHEY, CDR2 SVGEGT. The CDR3 spells CASSYSSYRQPNSPLHF. For the CDR3, the DNA is TGTGCCAGCAGTTACTCTTCTTACCGACAGCCGAATTCACCCCTCCACTTT.

The chain couples TRBV7-3 to TRBJ2-7; 9 bases are a match to TRBD2. CDR1 and CDR2 (germline): SGHTA, FQGTGA. The CDR3 runs to 17 residues. The V segment lost 6 bases and the J segment 0 bases; nucleotides outside the gene matches: 12. The CDR3 loop is CASSPVGGGVRSYEQYF. The CDR3 nucleotides read TGTGCCAGCAGTCCCGTGGGCGGGGGGGTTCGCTCCTACGAGCAGTACTTC.

The rearrangement uses TRBV7-2 and TRBJ2-7; D is perhaps TRBD2 (6 bases). The V and J ends lost 2 bases and 5 bases respectively, with 13 bases between them. This CDR3 has 14 amino acids. CDR1 SGHTA and CDR2 FQGNSA come from the germline V gene. For the CDR3, the DNA is TGTGCCAGCAGCTTAAGGGACTCGGCCCACGAGCAGTACTTC. This gives the protein CASSLRDSAHEQYF.

V and J are TRBV19 and TRBJ1-5; possibly TRBD1 for D (6 bases). The CDR3 consists of 15 residues. The V gene lost 5 bases and the J gene lost 3 bases, with 14 bases spanning the gap. The germline CDR1 and CDR2 sequences are LNHDA and SQIVND (reference sequence). Here the CDR3 DNA reads TGTGCCAGTAGTGTTTCGAGGGGGATCAATCAGCCCCAGCATTTT. This gives the protein CASSVSRGINQPQHF.

V is TRBV19 and J is TRBJ1-5; TRBD1 might be the D (5 bases). CDR3 length: 18 residues. Germline V gene sequence: CDR1 LNHDA, CDR2 SQIVND (reference sequence). V lost 5 bases to trimming and J lost 4 bases, with 24 bases between them. CDR3 sequence (DNA): TGTGCCAGTAGTCCTATCGCGTCAGGGCGGATTAGGAATCAGCCCCAGCATTTT. It yields the protein CASSPIASGRIRNQPQHF. The full variable domain, its missing parts supplied by reference TRBV19 and TRBJ1-5, is DGGITQSPKYLFRKEGQNVTLSCEQNLNHDAMYWYRQDPGQGLRLIYYSQIVNDFQKGDIAEGYSVSREKKESFPLTVTSAQKNPTAFYLCASSPIASGRIRNQPQHFGDGTRLSIL.

Here the CDR3 reads CASSLGTGSSGANVLTF. CDR3 coding DNA: TGTGCCAGCAGCTTGGGGACAGGGAGCTCTGGGGCCAACGTCCTGACTTTC. This chain connects TRBV5-6 to TRBJ2-6, with 8 bases matching TRBD1. The CDR3 length is 17 residues. V trimming: 0 bases; J trimming: 0 bases; junction bases outside the gene matches: 2. CDR1 is SGHDT, CDR2 YYEEEE, per germline. Filled out from reference TRBV5-6 and TRBJ2-6, the complete variable domain reads DAGVTQSPTHLIKTRGQQVTLRCSPKSGHDTVSWYQQALGQGPQFIFQYYEEEERQRGNFPDRFSGHQFPNYSSELNVNALLLGDSALYLCASSLGTGSSGANVLTFGAGSRLTVL.

The V call is TRBV14, the J call TRBJ1-1; D is possibly TRBD1 (5 bases). Deletions cut 4 bases from V and 1 base from J, with 7 bases between. The CDR3 is 13 residues long. From germline, CDR1 is SGHDN and CDR2 FVKESK. Here the CDR3 DNA reads TGTGCCAGCAGCCGGGGGGGGAACACTGAAGCTTTCTTT. This gives the protein CASSRGGNTEAFF.

The genes are TRBV18 and TRBJ2-7; tentatively, D is TRBD1 (6 bases). This CDR3 has 16 amino acids. Germline V gene data show CDR1 as KGHSH and CDR2 as LQKENI. V was cut by 1 base and J by 0 bases, with 13 bases left in between. The CDR3 DNA sequence: TGTGCCAGCTCACCACGTGGGGGCCCCAGCTCCTACGAGCAGTACTTC. Translated: CASSPRGGPSSYEQYF.

The chain carries TRBV28 and TRBJ1-3; a weak D match, TRBD1 (6 bases). The CDR3 length is 14 residues. Trimming took 5 bases from V and 2 from J, leaving 10 bases between them. CDR1 and CDR2 from the germline V gene are MDHEN and SYDVKM. CDR3 DNA: TGTGCCAGCAGTCCTCAGGGGCCTGGAAACACCATATATTTT. This gives the protein CASSPQGPGNTIYF.

The chain couples TRBV6-1 to TRBJ2-2; 11 nucleotides match TRBD1. CDR3 length: 17 residues. The V and J ends lost 3 bases and 5 bases, in that order; junction bases with no gene match: 8. The germline gives CDR1 MNHNS, CDR2 SASEGT. The CDR3 region is CASSERGQGEITGELFF. For the CDR3, the DNA is TGTGCCAGCAGTGAGAGGGGACAGGGGGAAATTACCGGGGAGCTGTTTTTT.

This chain links TRBV12-5 with TRBJ2-5; 9 bases match TRBD1. V lost 5 bases and J lost 2; bases outside the gene matches: 12. This CDR3 comprises 17 residues. Germline CDR1 is LGHNT and CDR2 is FRNRAP. The CDR3 nucleotides read TGTGCTAGTGGTCGCTTCCCCGGGACAGGGACGCAAGAGACCCAGTACTTC. Amino acids: CASGRFPGTGTQETQYF. Based on the CDR3 plus reference TRBV12-5 and TRBJ2-5, the full variable domain is DARVTQTPRHKVTEMGQEVTMRCQPILGHNTVFWYRQTMMQGLELLAYFRNRAPLDDSGMPKDRFSAEMPDATLATLKIQPSEPRDSAVYFCASGRFPGTGTQETQYFGPGTRLLVL.